This T cell receptor beta chain derives from a study of shared clonotypes between healthy human individuals. Splitting of each subset's genomic DNA was done evenly across several immunoSEQ plates. Using roughly 180 ng DNA, tens of thousands of T cell genomes, the sorted-subset replicate PCRs were run. The assay was immunoSEQ multiplex PCR, and TCRdb's table has in-frame clones only and misses some. The data show about 670,000 clones, less than 80% seen once. This CDR3 region has 13 residues. Between the trimmed V and J ends, which lost 4 bases and 4 bases, there was a span of 12 bases. Looked up from germline, CDR1 is SGHNT and CDR2 is YYREEE (reference sequence). Note on this clone: The antigen is unknown. Other nucleotide sequences from this sample produce the same CDR3.

Study results and limitations: Generally, estimated richness proved larger in naive subsets than it did in memory subsets.

The rearrangement uses TRBV5-4 and TRBJ2-7; a possible D gene is TRBD1 (6 bases). The receptor's source is a woman in her twenties or thirties in good health. What was sequenced was memory CD4+ T cells sorted from blood. This sample's subset: CD45RA-negative fraction. Written as DNA, the CDR3 is TGTGCCAGCAGCCTCAAAGGGGGTTACGAGCAGTACTTC. Amino acids: CASSLKGGYEQYF. Drawing the rest from reference TRBV5-4 and TRBJ2-7, the complete variable domain is ETGVTQSPTHLIKTRGQQVTLRCSSQSGHNTVSWYQQALGQGPQFIFQYYREEENGRGNFPPRFSGLQFPNYSSELNVNALELDDSALYLCASSLKGGYEQYFGPGTRLTVT.